These T cell receptor beta chains were read from a single sample in a study of human T cells and chemical hapten exposure. Using its own MiXCR run on the 5' RACE reads, TCRdb lists one record per CDR3 protein. The profile shows 75,000 or so distinct CDR3 sequences, about 15% of them singletons. All receptors come from a female donor in good health. Both conserved end residues are part of each CDR3. Each record gives: V gene, J gene, D gene, clone size, CDR3 DNA, CDR3 protein. The D gene is left open where the match is weak. Not every row has a clone size; where given, it reads once, few, many or a size class.

v_call: TRBV2
j_call: TRBJ2-3
d_call: NA
clone_size: NA
cdr3_nt: TGTGCCAGCAGTGGTTGGGATTCCACAGATACGCAGTATTTT
cdr3_aa: CASSGWDSTDTQYF

v_call: TRBV4-2
j_call: TRBJ2-3
d_call: TRBD2
clone_size: NA
cdr3_nt: TGTGCCAGCAGCCAAGCCTGGGGGGTGCCGAGCGGGGGGGCCACAGATACGCAGTATTTT
cdr3_aa: CASSQAWGVPSGGATDTQYF

v_call: TRBV5-1
j_call: TRBJ1-1
d_call: NA
clone_size: few
cdr3_nt: TGCGCCAGCAGCTTCAACGAGGGCACTGAAGCTTTCTTT
cdr3_aa: CASSFNEGTEAFF

v_call: TRBV14
j_call: TRBJ2-1
d_call: NA
clone_size: many
cdr3_nt: TGTGCCAGCAGCCGTGGGTCCTACAATGAGCAGTTCTTC
cdr3_aa: CASSRGSYNEQFF

v_call: TRBV6-6
j_call: TRBJ1-2
d_call: NA
clone_size: few
cdr3_nt: TGTGCCAGCAGGCTAACGACAGGACTCAAGTTAGCTAACTATGGCTACACCTTC
cdr3_aa: CASRLTTGLKLANYGYTF

v_call: TRBV7-8
j_call: TRBJ1-2
d_call: NA
clone_size: few
cdr3_nt: TGTGCCAGCAGCTTTCGAGATAACTATGGCTACACCTTC
cdr3_aa: CASSFRDNYGYTF

v_call: TRBV27
j_call: TRBJ1-2
d_call: TRBD1
clone_size: few
cdr3_nt: TGTGCCAGCAGTTTCTTGGGACAGGGGATCTATGGCTACACCTTC
cdr3_aa: CASSFLGQGIYGYTF

v_call: TRBV6-6
j_call: TRBJ1-5
d_call: TRBD1
clone_size: few
cdr3_nt: TGTGCCAGCAGTTACGGTCAGACAGGGCGAGGAATGGTACATTTT
cdr3_aa: CASSYGQTGRGMVHF

v_call: TRBV11-1
j_call: TRBJ1-1
d_call: NA
clone_size: few
cdr3_nt: TGTGCCAGCAGCTTGTGGGGCTCTGAAGCTTTCTTT
cdr3_aa: CASSLWGSEAFF

v_call: TRBV27
j_call: TRBJ2-7
d_call: NA
clone_size: NA
cdr3_nt: TGTGCCAGCAGAAGGAGGGAGAGGTGGGACGAGCAGTACTTC
cdr3_aa: CASRRRERWDEQYF

v_call: TRBV6-5
j_call: TRBJ2-1
d_call: NA
clone_size: NA
cdr3_nt: TGTGCCAGCAGTAACGGGAGACAGGGGCTAGCGGATGAGCAGTTCTTC
cdr3_aa: CASSNGRQGLADEQFF

v_call: TRBV2
j_call: TRBJ2-1
d_call: TRBD2
clone_size: NA
cdr3_nt: TGTGCCAGCAGTGGGGAGCGGGGGGGTGGGAATGAGCAGTTCTTC
cdr3_aa: CASSGERGGGNEQFF

v_call: TRBV5-1
j_call: TRBJ2-5
d_call: TRBD2
clone_size: few
cdr3_nt: TGCGCCAGCAGCTTAGATGGGACTAGCGTGGAGACCCAGTACTTC
cdr3_aa: CASSLDGTSVETQYF

v_call: TRBV29-1
j_call: TRBJ2-1
d_call: TRBD2
clone_size: few
cdr3_nt: TGCAGCGTTGCCCGATCTAGCGGGGGGCACTACAATGAGCAGTTCTTC
cdr3_aa: CSVARSSGGHYNEQFF

v_call: TRBV12-5
j_call: TRBJ2-2
d_call: TRBD1
clone_size: few
cdr3_nt: TGTGCTAGTGGTTTTCAGGGACAGGCATACAACACCGGGGAGCTGTTTTTT
cdr3_aa: CASGFQGQAYNTGELFF

v_call: TRBV5-1
j_call: TRBJ2-7
d_call: NA
clone_size: NA
cdr3_nt: TGCGCCAGCAGCCCGGGGGACTTCCTCACCTACGAGCAGTACTTC
cdr3_aa: CASSPGDFLTYEQYF

v_call: TRBV29-1
j_call: TRBJ2-7
d_call: NA
clone_size: NA
cdr3_nt: TGCAGCGTTGAAGACGGGGGCTACGAGCAGTACTTC
cdr3_aa: CSVEDGGYEQYF

v_call: TRBV6-6
j_call: TRBJ2-6
d_call: NA
clone_size: NA
cdr3_nt: TGTGCCAGCGGAGGGGGCAGATCCGCTGGGGCCAACGTCCTGACTTTC
cdr3_aa: CASGGGRSAGANVLTF

v_call: TRBV11-2
j_call: TRBJ1-5
d_call: NA
clone_size: few
cdr3_nt: TGTGCCAGCAGCTTAGGGTCGAGTCAGCCCCAGCATTTT
cdr3_aa: CASSLGSSQPQHF

v_call: TRBV10-3
j_call: TRBJ1-2
d_call: TRBD1
clone_size: NA
cdr3_nt: TGTGCCACCGGGACAGACGATATAAACTATGGCTACACCTTC
cdr3_aa: CATGTDDINYGYTF